This passage covers 14 T cell receptor beta chains from one sample sequenced in a study of blood T cell repertoires in COVID-19. TCRdb keeps only in-frame clones here, not all; method: immunoSEQ multiplex PCR. The profile covers 190,000 or so clones, with around nine tenths appearing a single time and about 0.95% taken by the ten largest. Material for sequencing was peripheral blood. These receptors were collected from a woman aged 18-29 years who had recovered from COVID-19.

A single count supports this clone. The rearrangement joins TRBV4-1 to TRBJ2-5; 10 bases align to TRBD1. Germline V gene sequence: CDR1 MGHRA, CDR2 YSYEKL. V shed 0 bases and J 2 bases; nucleotides not matched to a gene: 12. This CDR3 is built from 19 residues. The CDR3 DNA sequence: TGCGCCAGCAGCCAAGATACGGACAGGGGGTCATGGGCTCAAGAGACCCAGTACTTC. It is translated as CASSQDTDRGSWAQETQYF.

This chain links TRBV7-9 with TRBJ1-6; 8 nucleotides match TRBD1. Germline loops: CDR1 SEHNR, CDR2 FQNEAQ (reference sequence). With V trimmed by 5 bases and J by 7 bases, 7 bases remained unmatched. The CDR3 loop spans 15 amino acids. The CDR3 spells CASSPGTGQNSPLHF. For the CDR3, the DNA is TGTGCCAGCAGCCCCGGGACAGGCCAGAATTCACCCCTCCACTTT.

The chain uses TRBV4-3 and TRBJ1-6, with D perhaps TRBD1 (5 bases). With 4 bases removed from V and 9 bases from J, the gap between germline ends came to 7 bases. Looked up from germline, CDR1 is LGHNA and CDR2 is YSLEER. This CDR3 is built from 12 residues. DNA for the CDR3: TGCGCCAGCAGCCCGGGGGGTTCACCCCTCCACTTT. It is translated as CASSPGGSPLHF.

This chain joins TRBV29-1 and TRBJ2-3; 8 bases are a match to TRBD2. J gave up 4 bases and V 3 bases, and 12 bases lay outside the gene matches. The CDR3 has 16 residues. Per germline, CDR1 SQVTM and CDR2 ANQGSEA. CDR3 nucleotide sequence: TGCAGCGTTGATGGGGACTTGCGGGGGGAGTCAGATACGCAGTATTTT. Protein sequence: CSVDGDLRGESDTQYF.

V is TRBV6-2 or TRBV6-3 and J is TRBJ2-3; the match to TRBD2 covers 12 bases. V lost 0 bases and J lost 0; bases outside the gene matches: 4. The CDR3 consists of 18 residues. The germline gives CDR1 MNHEY, CDR2 SVGEGT. The CDR3 DNA reads TGTGCCAGCAGTTACTCTCCTAGCGGGGGGGCTAGCACAGATACGCAGTATTTT. This gives the protein CASSYSPSGGASTDTQYF.

On this clone itself: Other DNA sequences in this sample translate to the same CDR3. The chain couples TRBV19 to TRBJ1-1, with TRBD1 matching 7 bases. Germline assignment: CDR1 LNHDA and CDR2 SQIVND (reference sequence). The length of the CDR3 is 13 residues. Trimming at V came to 4 bases and at J to 2 bases, leaving 1 base not matched to a gene. The CDR3 DNA is TGTGCCAGTAGTAGACAGGGAAACACTGAAGCTTTCTTT. It is translated as CASSRQGNTEAFF.

V is TRBV14 and J is TRBJ2-1; TRBD1 matches 8 bases. Germline V CDR1 and CDR2: SGHDN, FVKESK. Unmatched junction bases numbered 6, after V lost 4 bases and J lost 1 base. The CDR3 has 16 amino acids. CDR3 sequence: CASSRTGTLSYNEQFF. In DNA form, the CDR3 reads TGTGCCAGCAGCCGGACAGGGACGTTATCCTACAATGAGCAGTTCTTC.

CDR3 nucleotides: TGTGCCAGCTCACCACGGACAGGGAGAGAGACCCAGTACTTC. Protein product: CASSPRTGRETQYF. The V and J genes are TRBV18 and TRBJ2-5, with 8 bases that match TRBD1. The CDR3 runs to 14 residues. Losses at the gene ends were 1 base for V and 4 bases for J; bases not matched to a gene: 2. Germline V gene data show CDR1 as KGHSH and CDR2 as LQKENI.

The rearrangement links TRBV7-9 to TRBJ2-1; TRBD2 matches 11 bases. The germline gives CDR1 SEHNR, CDR2 FQNEAQ (reference sequence). With V trimmed by 6 bases and J by 13 bases, 8 bases remained unmatched. CDR3 length: 13 residues. The CDR3 coding sequence is TGTGCCAGCAGTCTTACTAGCGGGAGAGACCAGTTCTTC. Protein sequence: CASSLTSGRDQFF.

The table lists this clone with a few counts. The chain combines TRBV28 with TRBJ1-6, with D possibly matching TRBD1 (6 bases). V lost 4 bases to trimming and J lost 8 bases, with 9 bases between them. Germline lookup yields CDR1 MDHEN and CDR2 SYDVKM. This CDR3 has 13 amino acids. CDR3 sequence: CASSSTGYSPLHF. The DNA of the CDR3 is TGTGCCAGCAGTTCGACAGGCTATTCACCCCTCCACTTT.

The J gene is TRBJ2-1, the V gene TRBV3-1 (or the pseudogene TRBV3-2), with 7 nucleotides matching TRBD1. CDR3 length equals 16 residues. Trimming cost V 6 bases and J 3 bases; bases outside gene matches: 11. Germline CDR1 is LGHDT and CDR2 is YNNKEL (reference sequence). The CDR3 here is CASSQSDRVNYNEQFF. Here the CDR3 DNA reads TGTGCCAGCAGTCAAAGCGACAGGGTTAACTACAATGAGCAGTTCTTC.

This clone was seen a few times. The V gene is TRBV7-2, the J gene TRBJ2-3; D is unclear. This CDR3 contains 14 residues. Germline V gene sequence: CDR1 SGHTA, CDR2 FQGNSA. Trimming shortened V by 2 bases and J by 4 bases, and 10 bases separated the two germline ends. The CDR3 loop reads CASSLLVWPDTQYF. The CDR3 nucleotides are TGTGCCAGCAGCTTACTAGTCTGGCCAGATACGCAGTATTTT.

The rearrangement links TRBV23-1 to TRBJ1-2, with D maybe TRBD1 (6 bases). TRBV23-1 is given ORF status, its function remaining uncertain. This CDR3 spans 12 amino acids. The V end was cut by 5 bases, the J end by 7 bases, with 11 bases between. The CDR3 loop reads CASSSGVPGYTF. CDR3 nucleotide sequence: TGCGCCAGCAGTTCAGGGGTCCCTGGCTACACCTTC.

This clone was observed once. The sample has other DNA sequences that encode this CDR3 too. The chain recombines TRBV5-1 with TRBJ2-1; no reliable D call. Trimming took off 0 bases at V and 6 bases at J, with 4 bases between the two ends. The germline gives CDR1 SGHRS, CDR2 YFSETQ. The CDR3 runs to 12 residues. The CDR3 loop reads CASSLDGNEQFF. The CDR3 coding sequence is TGCGCCAGCAGCTTGGACGGCAATGAGCAGTTCTTC.